A single sample is the source of the 20 T cell receptor beta chains below, sequenced in a study of blood T cells in healthy people across ages. A second PCR, run for roughly 6 to 11 cycles, used a sample-barcoded 5' primer plus a J-beta primer mix. A single record per CDR3 protein comes from TCRdb applying MiXCR to the 5' RACE reads. Here the sample spans about 840,000 distinct CDR3 sequences, almost 30% being singletons. These sequences were also reported in another study, on T cells of mothers and their children.

Source material: blood. All receptors come from a woman in her thirties or forties in good health.

In regard to this clonotype: A read error may be the cause here, since a much bigger clone is one base away. V and J are TRBV28 and TRBJ1-2; TRBD1 is a possible D gene (6 bases). The CDR3 contains 13 residues. Germline V gene data show CDR1 as MDHEN and CDR2 as SYDVKM. V was cut by 5 bases and J by 4 bases, with 11 bases left in between. CDR3 sequence: CASSRTAVYGYTF. As DNA, the CDR3 is TGTGCCAGCAGTAGGACAGCGGTCTATGGCTACACCTTC.

The rearrangement joins TRBV5-1 to TRBJ2-3; maybe TRBD2 (5 bases). Germline assignment: CDR1 SGHRS and CDR2 YFSETQ. V lost 2 bases, J lost 0 bases, and 16 bases lay in between. The CDR3 contains 17 residues. The CDR3 DNA sequence: TGCGCCAGCAGCTTCGAGGGCAGATTTTCTAGCACAGATACGCAGTATTTT. Amino acids: CASSFEGRFSSTDTQYF.

Only a few counts were recorded for this clonotype. The genes are TRBV6-6 and TRBJ1-1, with D unresolved. CDR3 length equals 13 residues. Germline-derived CDR1 and CDR2 are MNHNY and SVGAGI (reference sequence). V lost 10 bases and J 3 bases, leaving 15 bases between the germline ends. The CDR3 DNA is TGTGCCACCGGGGTCCGCCGGGACACTGAAGCTTTCTTT. Its protein product is CATGVRRDTEAFF.

CDR3 bases: TGTGCCAGCAGCTATGAGCTGGCAGAGTTATACAATGAGCAGTTCTTC. Translating gives CASSYELAELYNEQFF. This chain connects TRBV5-5 to TRBJ2-1; D is ambiguous. CDR3 size: 16 residues. Per germline, CDR1 SGHKS and CDR2 YYEKEE (reference sequence). With 3 bases removed from V and 4 bases from J, the gap between germline ends came to 17 bases.

CDR3 nucleotide sequence: TGTGCCAGCAGCTTAGGGTTCGGTGTGGGTGAGCAGTTCTTC. This sequence encodes CASSLGFGVGEQFF. The rearrangement joins TRBV7-2 to TRBJ2-1; unclear D gene. Germline assignment: CDR1 SGHTA and CDR2 FQGNSA. V lost 1 base to trimming and J lost 9 bases, with 13 bases between them. The CDR3 covers 14 residues.

This clonotype was seen repeatedly, ten times or more. In DNA, the CDR3 is TGTGCCAGCAGTTTCCAGGGTGTAGAGACCCAGTACTTC. Translation gives CASSFQGVETQYF. The genes are TRBV6-5 and TRBJ2-5; D perhaps matches TRBD1 (5 bases). Trimming shortened V by 4 bases and J by 4 bases, and 10 bases separated the two germline ends. Germline CDR1 MNHEY, CDR2 SVGAGI. CDR3 size: 13 residues.

About this clonotype: A much larger clone lies one base from this, so it may be a read error. This chain uses TRBV28 with TRBJ2-1; TRBD2 might be the D (6 bases). Germline V CDR1 and CDR2: MDHEN, SYDVKM. This CDR3 is built from 17 residues. CDR3 coding DNA: TGTGCCAGCAGTCCCTCGGTGGGACCTTCCGGAGGGAATGAGCGGTTCTTC. It specifies CASSPSVGPSGGNERFF. The variable domain in full, with the rest retrieved from reference TRBV28 and TRBJ2-1, is DVKVTQSSRYLVKRTGEKVFLECVQDMDHENMFWYRQDPGLGLRLIYFSYDVKMKEKGDIPEGYSVSREKKERFSLILESASTNQTSMYLCASSPSVGPSGGNERFFGPGTRLTVL.

CDR3 sequence: CASSYRLSDTQYF. CDR3 bases: TGTGCCAGCAGTTACCGACTATCGGATACGCAGTATTTT. The chain employs TRBV28 and TRBJ2-3; TRBD2 might be the D (5 bases). The CDR3 loop spans 13 amino acids. Germline CDR1 is MDHEN and CDR2 is SYDVKM. The ends were cut back, 4 bases at V and 6 bases at J, with 11 bases in the middle.

This clonotype came up many times. The V and J genes are TRBV5-1 and TRBJ1-2, with D possibly TRBD1 on 6 matching bases. CDR1 SGHRS and CDR2 YFSETQ come from the germline V gene. The CDR3 contains 12 residues. V was cut by 3 bases and J by 5 bases, with 8 bases left in between. The CDR3 sequence: CASSWDTYGYTF. CDR3 DNA sequence: TGCGCCAGCAGCTGGGACACGTATGGCTACACCTTC.

This clonotype appeared a few times. The chain couples TRBV5-1 to TRBJ1-1; 12 positions agree with TRBD1. V was clipped by 2 bases and J by 0 bases; unmatched bases: 11. This CDR3 is built from 19 residues. Germline CDR1 is SGHRS and CDR2 is YFSETQ. The CDR3 protein is CASSFGAGTGGYMNTEAFF. The CDR3 region has the DNA TGCGCCAGCAGCTTCGGAGCCGGGACAGGGGGCTATATGAACACTGAAGCTTTCTTT.

In this sample, this clonotype turned up a few times. The chain employs TRBV5-1 and TRBJ2-1; TRBD2 matches at 14 bases. After removal of 4 bases from V and 6 bases from J, the junction contained 12 bases not matched to a gene. The CDR3 totals 18 residues. The germline gives CDR1 SGHRS, CDR2 YFSETQ. The CDR3 protein is CASSPTAGTSGGINEQFF. The CDR3 bases are TGCGCCAGCAGCCCCACGGCCGGGACTAGCGGGGGAATCAATGAGCAGTTCTTC.

The genes are TRBV28 and TRBJ1-2; 8 bases are a match to TRBD1. Germline V CDR1 and CDR2: MDHEN, SYDVKM. V lost 6 bases to trimming and J lost 5 bases; unmatched junction nucleotides: 11. This CDR3 contains 15 residues. CDR3 bases: TGTGCCAGCAGGTACACAGGGGGATTATGGTATGGCTACACCTTC. This translates into CASRYTGGLWYGYTF.

This clonotype was counted a single time. A much more abundant neighbour one base away suggests this may be a read error. The chain links TRBV7-2 to TRBJ2-5; no reliable D call. Near its end, the DNA agrees better with TRBJ2-7, so the J call may be wrong. The CDR3 runs to 18 residues. CDR1 and CDR2 from the germline V gene are SGHTA and FQGNSA. The CDR3 is CASSLALMVWVVGYEQYF. The CDR3 DNA reads TGTGCCAGCAGCTTAGCGCTAATGGTGTGGGTTGTAGGGTACGAGCAGTACTTC.

This clonotype was seen many times. V usage is TRBV7-2 and J usage is TRBJ2-3; 9 nucleotides line up with TRBD1. The CDR3 totals 15 residues. CDR1 and CDR2 (germline): SGHTA, FQGNSA. J lost 8 bases, V lost 5 bases, and 11 bases had no gene match. For the CDR3, the DNA is TGTGCCAGCAGCGCAGGGACAGGGCGGTCGGGTACGCAGTATTTT. Translated: CASSAGTGRSGTQYF.

V and J are TRBV11-2 and TRBJ1-1, with 7 bases lining up with TRBD1. Germline values: CDR1 SGHAT, CDR2 FQNNGV. Trimming removed 5 bases from V and 1 base from J; junction bases left unmatched: 7. There are 15 residues in the CDR3. As DNA, the CDR3 is TGTGCCAGCAGCGCTGAACGGACAGGGAACACTGAAGCTTTCTTT. It specifies CASSAERTGNTEAFF.

CDR3 in amino acids: CATSRDYPGRQNTEAFF. The CDR3 DNA reads as TGTGCCACCAGCAGAGATTACCCCGGCCGACAGAACACTGAAGCTTTCTTT. The rearrangement joins TRBV15 to TRBJ1-1; D gene unclear. CDR1 LNHNV and CDR2 YYDKDF come from the germline V gene (reference sequence). The CDR3 extends over 17 amino acids. Trimming took off 0 bases at V and 1 base at J, with 15 bases between the two ends.

In its sample, this clonotype was seen once. The chain uses TRBV20-1 and TRBJ2-7; 7 nucleotides match TRBD1. The trim removed 3 bases at V and 2 bases at J, leaving 4 bases unmatched. CDR1 is DFQATT and CDR2 is SNEGSKA in the germline V gene (reference sequence). The CDR3 is made up of 13 amino acids. In DNA, the CDR3 is TGCAGTGCTAGTGTGGGACAGACCTACGAGCAGTACTTC. This translates into CSASVGQTYEQYF.

V is TRBV28 and J is TRBJ2-7; 9 bases map to TRBD2. The CDR3 contains 13 residues. The V segment lost 10 bases and the J segment 4 bases; nucleotides outside the gene matches: 8. CDR1 MDHEN and CDR2 SYDVKM come from the germline V gene. CDR3: CATTLGLAYEQYF. The CDR3 DNA follows: TGTGCCACCACTTTGGGACTAGCTTACGAGCAGTACTTC.

This clonotype has more than one count but fewer than ten. V and J are TRBV29-1 and TRBJ1-1; the D is unclear. V shed 6 bases and J shed 3 bases, with 11 bases lying between them. This CDR3 is 12 amino acids long. Germline CDR1 SQVTM, CDR2 ANQGSEA. CDR3 DNA sequence: TGCAGCGTAGTCCGGGAGTACACTGAAGCTTTCTTT. This codes for CSVVREYTEAFF.

This clonotype was observed many times. This chain uses TRBV29-1 with TRBJ2-1, with TRBD2 matching 15 bases. Germline V gene data show CDR1 as SQVTM and CDR2 as ANQGSEA. The CDR3 loop spans 17 amino acids. V shed 4 bases and J 7 bases; nucleotides not matched to a gene: 11. This CDR3 is CSVGGLAGGTIRNEQFF. The CDR3 DNA sequence: TGCAGCGTTGGGGGACTAGCGGGGGGCACCATCCGGAATGAGCAGTTCTTC.